These 12 T cell receptor beta chains were all obtained from the same sample, sequenced in a study of cytomegalovirus exposure and HLA in healthy donors. PCR involved 60 Vbeta and 13 Jbeta primers. Assay: immunoSEQ multiplex PCR; the TCRdb copy retains only in-frame clones and omits some. The sample includes 150,000 to 200,000 clones, about 80% of them seen just once. Material: PBMCs. These receptors originate from a woman aged 30 to 39 in good health and CMV-seronegative.

The chain carries TRBV7-2 and TRBJ2-1, with TRBD2 matching 13 bases. Looked up from germline, CDR1 is SGHTA and CDR2 is FQGNSA. The V segment lost 4 bases and the J segment 3 bases; nucleotides outside the gene matches: 3. The CDR3 length is 16 residues. The CDR3 nucleotides are TGTGCCAGCAGCTCGGGACTAGCGGGGAACTACAATGAGCAGTTCTTC. Encoded protein: CASSSGLAGNYNEQFF.

The chain couples TRBV5-1 to TRBJ1-2; perhaps TRBD1 as D (5 bases). This CDR3 contains 14 residues. Germline V gene lookup returns CDR1 SGHRS and CDR2 YFSETQ. Trimming pared 0 bases from V and 4 bases from J, leaving 10 bases between. The CDR3 sequence: CASSLGGVTYGYTF. CDR3 coding DNA: TGCGCCAGCAGCTTGGGGGGGGTTACCTATGGCTACACCTTC.

The chain carries TRBV30 and TRBJ2-1, with TRBD1 identical over 8 bases. CDR1 and CDR2 (germline): GTSNPN, SVGIG (reference sequence). The length of the CDR3 is 12 residues. Unmatched junction bases numbered 5, after V lost 6 bases and J lost 7 bases. CDR3 loop: CACSGTGNEQFF. The CDR3 DNA sequence: TGTGCCTGCTCCGGGACAGGAAATGAGCAGTTCTTC.

The genes are TRBV27 and TRBJ2-3; TRBD2 agrees at 7 bases. Germline V gives CDR1 MNHEY, CDR2 SMNVEV (reference sequence). V was pared by 2 bases and J by 3 bases, with 5 bases of the junction left unmatched. This CDR3 region has 15 residues. As DNA, the CDR3 is TGTGCCAGCAGTTTAGGGGGGGGGAGGACAGATACGCAGTATTTT. Translating it yields CASSLGGGRTDTQYF.

This chain links TRBV9 with TRBJ2-1; maybe TRBD1 (6 bases). Germline CDR1 is SGDLS and CDR2 is YYNGEE. The CDR3 covers 16 residues. The germline V and J ends were trimmed by 3 bases and 5 bases, with 18 bases remaining between them. The CDR3: CASSGPLGTNHNEQFF. In DNA, the CDR3 is TGTGCCAGCAGCGGGCCCCTCGGGACAAATCACAATGAGCAGTTCTTC.

This clone showed up just once. J is TRBJ2-7 and V is TRBV7-6; D unresolved. There are 12 residues in the CDR3. The V end was cut by 5 bases, the J end by 0 bases, with 5 bases between. Germline assignment: CDR1 SGHVS and CDR2 FNYEAQ. The CDR3 sequence: CASSPHSYEQYF. The CDR3 region has the DNA TGTGCCAGCAGCCCCCACTCCTACGAGCAGTACTTC.

The genes are TRBV29-1 and TRBJ2-5; perhaps TRBD1 as D (5 bases). This CDR3 region has 12 residues. V dropped 5 bases and J dropped 5 bases, with 12 bases sitting between them. Germline V gives CDR1 SQVTM, CDR2 ANQGSEA. The DNA of the CDR3 is TGCAGCGTTTCAGGGTTGTGGGAGACCCAGTACTTC. Protein sequence: CSVSGLWETQYF.

This chain uses TRBV30 with TRBJ2-5; 7 nucleotides agree with TRBD2. The CDR3 extends over 16 amino acids. V lost 2 bases and J lost 4; bases outside the gene matches: 13. The germline gives CDR1 GTSNPN, CDR2 SVGIG (reference sequence). DNA of the CDR3: TGTGCCTGGAGTCTTGGAGGTGGACCGGGGGGAGAGACCCAGTACTTC. It codes for CAWSLGGGPGGETQYF.

The chain employs TRBV2 and TRBJ2-3, with D tentatively TRBD2 (5 bases). Trimming took off 9 bases at V and 2 bases at J, with 18 bases between the two ends. The germline V gene has CDR1 SNHLY and CDR2 FYNNEI. The CDR3 sequence is 15 residues long. CDR3 DNA: TGTGCCAGGGGGATAGGGAGCACAAACACAGATACGCAGTATTTT. It is translated as CARGIGSTNTDTQYF. Combining the CDR3 with reference TRBV2 and TRBJ2-3 gives the whole variable domain EPEVTQTPSHQVTQMGQEVILRCVPISNHLYFYWYRQILGQKVEFLVSFYNNEISEKSEIFDDQFSVERPDGSNFTLKIRSTKLEDSAMYFCARGIGSTNTDTQYFGPGTRLTVL.

The chain couples TRBV27 to TRBJ2-5; no clear D. Gene TRBJ2-7 matches the end of the DNA better, so the J call may be wrong. There are 12 residues in the CDR3. Germline-derived CDR1 and CDR2 are MNHEY and SMNVEV (reference sequence). CDR3 loop: CASSIRGYEQYF. For the CDR3, the DNA is TGTGCCAGCAGTATACGCGGCTACGAGCAGTACTTC.

This chain connects TRBV6-1 to TRBJ2-4; perhaps TRBD1 as D (5 bases). Germline V gives CDR1 MNHNS, CDR2 SASEGT. Trimming removed 1 base at V and 0 bases at J, with 16 bases between. This CDR3 has 18 residues. This CDR3 is CASSEEWAGILAKNIQYF. The CDR3 DNA reads as TGTGCCAGCAGTGAAGAATGGGCAGGGATCCTAGCCAAAAACATTCAGTACTTC.

This chain connects TRBV18 to TRBJ2-7; perhaps TRBD2 as D (5 bases). V was trimmed by 2 bases and J by 2 bases, leaving 13 bases between them. The CDR3 is 15 residues long. CDR1 and CDR2 from the germline V gene are KGHSH and LQKENI. The CDR3 region is CASSPSQGLAYEQYF. The CDR3, as DNA: TGTGCCAGCTCACCATCCCAAGGACTCGCCTACGAGCAGTACTTC.